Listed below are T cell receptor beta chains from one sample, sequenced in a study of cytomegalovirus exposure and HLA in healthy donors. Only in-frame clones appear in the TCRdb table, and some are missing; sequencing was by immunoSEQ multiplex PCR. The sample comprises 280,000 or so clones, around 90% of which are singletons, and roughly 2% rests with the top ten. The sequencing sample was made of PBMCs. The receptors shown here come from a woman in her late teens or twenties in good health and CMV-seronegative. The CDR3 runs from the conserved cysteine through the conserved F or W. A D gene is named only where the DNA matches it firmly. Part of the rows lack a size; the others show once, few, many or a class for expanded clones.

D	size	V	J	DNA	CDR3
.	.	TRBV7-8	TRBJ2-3	TGTGCCAGCAGCCAGGGTGGGGCGGTAGATACGCAGTATTTT	CASSQGGAVDTQYF
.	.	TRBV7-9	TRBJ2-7	TGTGCCACGGGCCGGGCCTCCGCGGGGCTCTACGAGCAGTACTTC	CATGRASAGLYEQYF
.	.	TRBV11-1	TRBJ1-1	TGTGCCAGCAGCTCCCACCGGGGGGAGACTGAAGCTTTCTTT	CASSSHRGETEAFF
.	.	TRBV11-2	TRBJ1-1	TGTGCCAGCAGCTTAAACCAACCGGGGGAAGCTTTCTTT	CASSLNQPGEAFF
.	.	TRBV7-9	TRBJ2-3	TGTGCCAGCAGTTTAGCGGTGCGTACGCAGTATTTT	CASSLAVRTQYF
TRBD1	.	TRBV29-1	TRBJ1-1	TGCAGCGTACAGGGGGTGAACACTGAAGCTTTCTTT	CSVQGVNTEAFF
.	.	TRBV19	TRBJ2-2	TGTGCCAGTCTGACAGAGAACACCGGGGAGCTGTTTTTT	CASLTENTGELFF
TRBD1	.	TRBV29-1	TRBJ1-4	TGCAGCGTTGTGGGACAGGGGGCTGGAAAACTGTTTTTT	CSVVGQGAGKLFF
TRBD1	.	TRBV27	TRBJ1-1	TGTGCCCCAGCAGGGGGGGCTTTCTTT	CAPAGGAFF
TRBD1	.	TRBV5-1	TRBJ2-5	TGCGCCAGCACCCTTACGGGACAGGGGCTGGGTGAGACCCAGTACTTC	CASTLTGQGLGETQYF
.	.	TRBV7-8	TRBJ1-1	TGTGCCGTATCCGAACGAGGGCGGCTGAACACTGAAGCTTTCTTT	CAVSERGRLNTEAFF
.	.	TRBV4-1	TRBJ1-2	TGCGCCAGCAGCCAAGGAGCGGGGGCTAACTATGGCTACACCTTC	CASSQGAGANYGYTF
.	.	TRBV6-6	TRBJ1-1	TGTGCCAGCAGTTACGGGTGGAGGGCCCAGGCTTTCTTT	CASSYGWRAQAFF
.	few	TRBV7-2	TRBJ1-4	TGTGCCAGCAGCTTAATCGGGAGGCTATTAGCAACTAATGAAAAACTGTTTTTT	CASSLIGRLLATNEKLFF
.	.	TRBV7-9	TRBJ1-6	TGTGCCAGCAGCATAGACGGGGATTCACCCCTCCACTTT	CASSIDGDSPLHF
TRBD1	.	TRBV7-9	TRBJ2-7	TGTGCCAGCAGCTTAGTGGGGACAGGGACCTACGAGCAGTACTTC	CASSLVGTGTYEQYF
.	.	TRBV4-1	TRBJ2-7	TGCGCCAGCAGCCAACTGGTCCCACCCCGTCTATACGAGCAGTACTTC	CASSQLVPPRLYEQYF
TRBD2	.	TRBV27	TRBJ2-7	TGTGCCAGCAGTTTAGCGGGGGGGGCCTACGAGCAGTACTTC	CASSLAGGAYEQYF
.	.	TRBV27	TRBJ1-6	TGTGCCAGCAGTTCGGACACAACATTCTATAATTCACCCCTCCACTTT	CASSSDTTFYNSPLHF
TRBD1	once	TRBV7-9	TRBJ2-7	TGTGCCAGCTGCAACTACGGGACAGGGGCCTACGAGCAGTACTTC	CASCNYGTGAYEQYF
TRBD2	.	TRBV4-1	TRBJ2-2	TGCGCCAGCAGCCAAGTGGGAACGGGGGGGAGGAACACCGGGGAGCTGTTTTTT	CASSQVGTGGRNTGELFF
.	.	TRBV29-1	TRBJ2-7	TGCAGCGCTATTGCCCGCGGGACAGTCTCCTACGAGCAGTACTTC	CSAIARGTVSYEQYF
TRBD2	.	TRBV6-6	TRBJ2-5	TGTGCCAGCAGTTTGGGGACTAGCGGGGTACAAGAGACCCAGTACTTC	CASSLGTSGVQETQYF
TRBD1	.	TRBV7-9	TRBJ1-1	TGTGCCAGCAGCCAGGGGGCTCGGAACACTGAAGCTTTCTTT	CASSQGARNTEAFF
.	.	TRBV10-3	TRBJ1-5	TGTGCCATCAGTTACTTACAGCCCCAGCATTTT	CAISYLQPQHF
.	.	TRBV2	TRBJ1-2	TGTGCCAGTACAGGGAACTATGGCTACACCTTC	CASTGNYGYTF
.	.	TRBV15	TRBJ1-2	TGTGCCACCAGCAGAGAGCCCACAGGGAGCTATGGCTACACCTTC	CATSREPTGSYGYTF
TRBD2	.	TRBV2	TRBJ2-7	TGTGCCAGCAGACTAGCGGCTTCGACCTACGAGCAGTACTTC	CASRLAASTYEQYF
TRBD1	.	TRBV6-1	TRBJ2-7	TGTGCCAGCCAGAACCTTGAAGGGGGCTTTGACGAGCAGTACTTC	CASQNLEGGFDEQYF
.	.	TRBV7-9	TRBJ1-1	TGTGCCAGCAGCTTAGGGGGGGGCTCTGAAGCTTTCTTT	CASSLGGGSEAFF
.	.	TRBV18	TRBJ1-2	TGTGCCAGCTCACCGAAAACAGGGATTGACTATGGCTACACCTTC	CASSPKTGIDYGYTF
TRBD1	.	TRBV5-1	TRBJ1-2	TGCGCCAGCAGCTTGGGGCAGGGGGTAGGCTATGGCTACACCTTC	CASSLGQGVGYGYTF
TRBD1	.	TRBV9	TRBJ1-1	TGTGCCAGCAGCTCGGGACAGGGACACACTGAAGCTTTCTTT	CASSSGQGHTEAFF
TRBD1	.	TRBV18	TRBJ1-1	TGTGCCAGCTCACTATACAGGGGTTCTCGCACTGAAGCTTTCTTT	CASSLYRGSRTEAFF
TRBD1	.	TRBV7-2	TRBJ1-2	TGTGCCAGCAGCTCTCTTCCCGGGACAGCACTCGGCTACACCTTC	CASSSLPGTALGYTF
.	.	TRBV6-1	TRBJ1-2	TGTGCCAGCAGTCAGGGGACCGGCTACACCTTC	CASSQGTGYTF
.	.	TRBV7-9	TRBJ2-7	TGTGCCAGCAGCTTAGTCCAGGGTACCGGCTACGAGCAGTACTTC	CASSLVQGTGYEQYF
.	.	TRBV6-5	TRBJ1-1	TGTGCCAGCACCAACCAGTGGACAGATCAAGCTTTCTTT	CASTNQWTDQAFF
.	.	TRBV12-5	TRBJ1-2	TGTGCTAGTGGGGGTCCTCGGGGAGCTAACTATGGCTACACCTTC	CASGGPRGANYGYTF
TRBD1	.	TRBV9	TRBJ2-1	TGTGCCAGCAGCGCCCGGACAGGGGCGGGTGAGCAGTTCTTC	CASSARTGAGEQFF
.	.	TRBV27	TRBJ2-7	TGTGCCAGCAGTCCCTTGATCGCTAGTGTCTACGAGCAGTACTTC	CASSPLIASVYEQYF
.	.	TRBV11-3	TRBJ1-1	TGTGCCAGCAGCTTACGAGGGAACACTGAAGCTTTCTTT	CASSLRGNTEAFF
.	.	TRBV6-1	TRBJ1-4	TGTGCCAGCAGTGAAGGGCCAGCAACTAATGAAAAACTGTTTTTT	CASSEGPATNEKLFF
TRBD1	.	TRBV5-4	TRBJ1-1	TGTGCCAGCAGCGTCGACAGGGGACCGGCGACTGAAGCTTTCTTT	CASSVDRGPATEAFF
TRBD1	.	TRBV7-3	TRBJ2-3	TGTGCCAGCAGCTCGGACAGGGGCACAGATACGCAGTATTTT	CASSSDRGTDTQYF
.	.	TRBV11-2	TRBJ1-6	TGTGCCAGCAGCTCCCCGGGGAAACCCCTCCACTTT	CASSSPGKPLHF
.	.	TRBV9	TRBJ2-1	TGTGCCAGCAGCGTAGGAGGTGGTGTGCAGTTCTTC	CASSVGGGVQFF
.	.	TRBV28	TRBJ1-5	TGTGCCGCCTGTTGGGGGGATCAGCCCCAGCATTTT	CAACWGDQPQHF
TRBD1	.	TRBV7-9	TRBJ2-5	TGTGCCAGCAGTCCACGGGACAGGGGCAAAGAGACCCAGTACTTC	CASSPRDRGKETQYF
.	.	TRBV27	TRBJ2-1	TGTGCCAGCAGTTTATGGGGCGGGAAATACAATGAGCAGTTCTTC	CASSLWGGKYNEQFF
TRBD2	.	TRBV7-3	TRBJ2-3	TGTGCCAGCAGCCCAACAACCTCTAGCCGGGGGGGAGATACGCAGTATTTT	CASSPTTSSRGGDTQYF